These 23 T cell receptor beta chains were all obtained from the same sample, sequenced in a study of metastatic and nonmetastatic thyroid tumors. No patient received treatment before thyroid surgery. TCRdb re-called clones from the PCR reads using MiXCR. The table includes 30,000 to 40,000 clones, around 17% detected once. Sequenced: blood. The receptors here all came from a male donor with papillary thyroid cancer or a benign thyroid nodule (not recorded which). Some clones in this sample may be carry-over from other donors' samples.

In its sample, this clone was seen many times. The V call is TRBV5-1, the J call TRBJ2-5, with D tentatively TRBD1 or TRBD2 (5 bases each). There are 14 residues in the CDR3. In germline, CDR1 is SGHRS, CDR2 YFSETQ. V lost 0 bases and J lost 7, with 13 bases in between. The CDR3 sequence is CASSLDRFGGTQYF. CDR3 bases: TGCGCCAGCAGCTTGGACAGGTTTGGAGGGACCCAGTACTTC.

The chain is built from TRBV28 and TRBJ2-3, with 7 nucleotides matching TRBD2. The CDR3 is made up of 16 amino acids. Germline V lookup: CDR1 MDHEN, CDR2 SYDVKM. Trimming at V came to 4 bases and at J to 4 bases, leaving 11 bases not matched to a gene. This CDR3 is CASSSITSEYADTQYF. Written as DNA, the CDR3 is TGTGCCAGCAGTTCAATTACTAGCGAGTACGCAGATACGCAGTATTTT.

This clone has ten or more counts. This chain connects TRBV9 to TRBJ2-6, with D possibly TRBD1 on 5 matching bases. CDR3 length equals 17 residues. Looked up from germline, CDR1 is SGDLS and CDR2 is YYNGEE. V was shortened by 7 bases and J by 0 bases, with 17 bases between the two germline ends. The DNA of the CDR3 is TGTGCCAGCGCCCAAGGGGTTGAAATCTCTGGGGCCAACGTCCTGACTTTC. Translation: CASAQGVEISGANVLTF.

This clone was counted ten times or more. The rearrangement joins TRBV5-5 to TRBJ2-5, with a weak D call TRBD2 (5 bases). Per germline, CDR1 SGHKS and CDR2 YYEKEE (reference sequence). The CDR3 is 15 amino acids. Trimming pared 1 base from V and 5 bases from J, leaving 15 bases between. For the CDR3, the DNA is TGTGCCAGCAGCTTGTATCAGTGGGAGTTGGAGACCCAGTACTTC. Its protein is CASSLYQWELETQYF.

J is TRBJ2-2 and V is TRBV12-3 or TRBV12-4; D is uncertain. Trimming took off 6 bases at V and 3 bases at J, with 17 bases between the two ends. The CDR3 is 16 residues long. CDR3: CASSPSVSLDTGELFF. In nucleotides, the CDR3 is TGTGCCAGCAGCCCATCGGTTTCTCTAGACACCGGGGAGCTGTTTTTT.

By share, this clone ranks as medium-sized. V usage is TRBV6-1 and J usage is TRBJ2-2; 9 nucleotides match TRBD2. The CDR3 runs to 16 residues. V trimming: 1 base; J trimming: 6 bases; junction bases outside the gene matches: 6. The germline gives CDR1 MNHNS, CDR2 SASEGT. CDR3 residues: CASSEGGGRASGELFF. CDR3 nucleotide sequence: TGTGCCAGCAGTGAAGGAGGCGGGAGGGCGTCCGGGGAGCTGTTTTTT.

V usage is TRBV30 and J usage is TRBJ2-7; 16 positions agree with TRBD2. Germline CDR1 GTSNPN, CDR2 SVGIG (reference sequence). The length of the CDR3 is 17 residues. J was trimmed by 6 bases and V by 0 bases; bases with no gene match: 8. CDR3 region: CAWSVLAGTSGRAEQYF. In DNA, the CDR3 is TGTGCCTGGAGTGTACTGGCCGGGACTAGCGGGAGGGCCGAGCAGTACTTC.

This clone was found many times. As DNA, the CDR3 is TGTGCCAGCAGCTCCCTCGCGGCTTCCACTGAAGCTTTCTTT. As protein: CASSSLAASTEAFF. The chain has TRBV7-2 and TRBJ1-1; D call uncertain. Trimming took off 4 bases at V and 4 bases at J, with 13 bases between the two ends. The CDR3 has 14 amino acids. Germline loops: CDR1 SGHTA, CDR2 FQGNSA.

Comment on this clone: One base away lies a much larger clone, so this may be a sequencing read error. V gene TRBV20-1 combines with J gene TRBJ2-5; 10 bases map to TRBD1. Trimming took 6 bases from V and 5 from J; bases not matched to a gene: 9. This CDR3 is built from 14 residues. Germline V gene lookup returns CDR1 DFQATT and CDR2 SNEGSKA (reference sequence). CDR3 sequence reads: CSATRDRGSETQYF. The CDR3 nucleotides read TGCAGTGCCACCAGGGACAGGGGTTCCGAGACCCAGTACTTC.

This clone was detected ten times or more. The chain uses TRBV18 and TRBJ1-3; no reliable D call. The CDR3 sequence is 14 residues long. V shed 3 bases and J shed 0 bases, with 6 bases lying between them. Germline loops: CDR1 KGHSH, CDR2 LQKENI. The CDR3 region is CASSPGSSGNTIYF. In DNA form, the CDR3 reads TGTGCCAGCTCACCTGGCAGCTCTGGAAACACCATATATTTT. Together with reference TRBV18 and TRBJ1-3, the CDR3 gives the full variable domain: NAGVMQNPRHLVRRRGQEARLRCSPMKGHSHVYWYRQLPEEGLKFMVYLQKENIIDESGMPKERFSAEFPKEGPSILRIQQVVRGDSAAYFCASSPGSSGNTIYFGEGSWLTVV.

Comments on this clone: One end of the junction does not line up with germline, which may come from a read error. The V call is TRBV10-3, the J call TRBJ1-2, with D possibly matching TRBD1 (5 bases). Germline CDR1 reads ENHRY; CDR2 reads SYGVKD. This CDR3 has 14 residues. CDR3 in DNA: TGTGCCATCAGTACCATGGGGCTGGGGTATGTCTACACCTTC. Residues: CAISTMGLGYVYTF.

This clone has a count of ten or more. The chain employs TRBV20-1 and TRBJ2-1; D not resolved. The CDR3 totals 12 residues. Germline V gene lookup returns CDR1 DFQATT and CDR2 SNEGSKA (reference sequence). The V end lost 3 bases, the J end lost 7 bases, and 10 bases lay between the germline ends. CDR3 in amino acids: CSARAQANEQFF. As DNA, the CDR3 is TGCAGTGCTAGGGCCCAGGCAAATGAGCAGTTCTTC.

There are a few counts of this clone. The chain uses TRBV19 and TRBJ1-2; D remains unclear. Trimming took 5 bases from V and 1 from J, leaving 11 bases between them. Germline lookup yields CDR1 LNHDA and CDR2 SQIVND (reference sequence). The CDR3 sequence is 14 residues long. Here the CDR3 reads CASSPAAVNYGYTF. The CDR3 bases are TGTGCCAGTAGTCCTGCCGCAGTTAACTATGGCTACACCTTC. The variable domain in full, with the rest retrieved from reference TRBV19 and TRBJ1-2, is DGGITQSPKYLFRKEGQNVTLSCEQNLNHDAMYWYRQDPGQGLRLIYYSQIVNDFQKGDIAEGYSVSREKKESFPLTVTSAQKNPTAFYLCASSPAAVNYGYTFGSGTRLTVV.

This clone was picked up many times. V usage is TRBV12-3 or TRBV12-4 and J usage is TRBJ1-2, with 8 bases that match TRBD1. The CDR3 runs 14 residues. V dropped 6 bases and J dropped 4; count of bases not matched to a gene: 7. Here the CDR3 DNA reads TGTGCCAGCAGACCAGGACAGGGTTTCTATGGCTACACCTTC. It encodes CASRPGQGFYGYTF.

Many counts were recorded for this clone. This chain joins TRBV10-2 and TRBJ2-1; TRBD2 matches 11 bases. Trimming at V came to 5 bases and at J to 9 bases, leaving 6 bases not matched to a gene. The CDR3 spans 14 residues. Germline V gives CDR1 WSHSY, CDR2 SAAADI. The chain's CDR3 is CASSYSGRAREQFF. The CDR3 nucleotides are TGCGCCAGCAGTTATAGCGGGAGGGCTCGTGAGCAGTTCTTC.

This clone was observed many times. The chain carries TRBV6-2 or TRBV6-3 and TRBJ2-3; no definite D call. CDR3 length: 12 residues. The ends were cut back, 2 bases at V and 9 bases at J, with 9 bases in the middle. The germline gives CDR1 MNHEY, CDR2 SVGEGT. In DNA form, the CDR3 reads TGTGCCAGCAGTTACGCATCTAACACGCAGTATTTT. This translates into CASSYASNTQYF.

This clone was found a few times. CDR3 protein: CATRRLNEQFF. Here the CDR3 DNA reads TGTGCCACCCGGCGGCTCAATGAGCAGTTCTTC. The J gene is TRBJ2-1, the V gene TRBV12-3 or TRBV12-4; no firm D call. The CDR3 has 11 residues. Trimming pared 10 bases from V and 6 bases from J, leaving 10 bases between.

This clone was detected once. The chain has TRBV24-1 and TRBJ2-1, with 10 bases lining up with TRBD2. The germline CDR1 and CDR2 sequences are KGHDR and SFDVKD. CDR3 length equals 16 residues. Germline trimming cut 4 bases from V and 4 bases from J; bases unmatched to any gene: 6. The CDR3 DNA reads TGTGCCACCAGTGAGGTAGCGGGAGGCTCATACAATGAGCAGTTCTTC. Residues: CATSEVAGGSYNEQFF.

The chain joins TRBV30 to TRBJ2-7; 9 nucleotides align to TRBD2. Germline values: CDR1 GTSNPN, CDR2 SVGIG (reference sequence). This CDR3 spans 13 amino acids. Unmatched junction bases numbered 7, after V lost 4 bases and J lost 6 bases. The CDR3 loop reads CAWTRREGREQYF. CDR3 sequence (DNA): TGTGCCTGGACTCGGCGGGAGGGCCGCGAGCAGTACTTC.

The CDR3 sequence: CASAPPGQGNTEAFF. The CDR3 DNA reads as TGTGCCAGCGCACCCCCGGGACAAGGGAACACTGAAGCTTTCTTT. The chain links TRBV12-3 or TRBV12-4 to TRBJ1-1; weak D call: TRBD1 (6 bases). The ends were cut back, 8 bases at V and 1 base at J, with 17 bases in the middle. The CDR3 spans 15 residues.

The V call is TRBV6-5, the J call TRBJ2-1; maybe TRBD2 (6 bases). The V gene lost 0 bases and the J gene lost 4 bases, with 7 bases spanning the gap. CDR1 and CDR2 from the germline V gene are MNHEY and SVGAGI. The CDR3 sequence is 14 residues long. This CDR3 reads CASSYSRGYNEQFF. CDR3 DNA sequence: TGTGCCAGCAGTTACTCGCGGGGATACAATGAGCAGTTCTTC.

This clone was found many times. The DNA of the CDR3 is TGTGCCAGCAGCCAGGACCAAACACAGGGACGAGCTTTCTTT. It codes for CASSQDQTQGRAFF. The J gene is TRBJ1-1, the V gene TRBV4-2; possibly TRBD1 for D (6 bases). The CDR3 has 14 residues. Trimming pared 3 bases from V and 10 bases from J, leaving 18 bases between. Germline V gene data show CDR1 as LGHNA and CDR2 as YNFKEQ.

This clone is categorized as medium-sized (0.01 to 0.1%). The J gene is TRBJ1-2, the V gene TRBV28, with D perhaps TRBD1 (5 bases). V was pared by 2 bases and J by 4 bases, with 17 bases between. Germline V lookup: CDR1 MDHEN, CDR2 SYDVKM. This CDR3 region has 16 residues. CDR3 sequence: CASSLDWGGVGYGYTF. Here the CDR3 DNA reads TGTGCCAGCAGTTTAGATTGGGGCGGGGTCGGCTATGGCTACACCTTC.